The 21 T cell receptor beta chains in this list originate from one sample, sequenced in a study. TCRdb analysed the 5' RACE reads with MiXCR anew, one entry per CDR3 protein. The table records over 40,000 distinct CDR3 sequences, 20% to 25% of them present only once. The sorted Tregs were CD4+CD25+CD127-/low cells. The sequenced material came from Tregs sorted from a lymph node. The receptors were sampled from a female donor with breast cancer.

This clonotype was observed a few times. Its ends do not fully match the called genes, so a read error is possible. This chain uses TRBV7-2 with TRBJ2-6; weak D call: TRBD1 (5 bases). There are 15 residues in the CDR3. Germline CDR1 SGHTA, CDR2 FQGNSA. The CDR3 is CASSWAGSGASVLTF. CDR3 coding DNA: TGTGCCAGCAGCTGGGCAGGGTCTGGGGCCAGCGTCCTGACTTTC.

J is TRBJ2-7 and V is TRBV29-1; 13 bases line up with TRBD2. Germline CDR1 reads SQVTM; CDR2 reads ANQGSEA. Unmatched junction bases numbered 10, after V lost 6 bases and J lost 5 bases. This CDR3 has 15 residues. The CDR3 nucleotides are TGCAGCGTGCCTCGGACTAGCGGGAGTACGGACGAGCAGTACTTC. Protein product: CSVPRTSGSTDEQYF.

This clonotype occurred many times. The chain joins TRBV12-3 or TRBV12-4 to TRBJ1-2; perhaps TRBD1 as D (6 bases). There are 13 residues in the CDR3. The V end lost 3 bases, the J end lost 8 bases, and 13 bases lay between the germline ends. CDR3 residues: CASSFQGRRGYTF. For the CDR3, the DNA is TGTGCCAGCAGTTTTCAGGGGCGGCGGGGCTACACCTTC.

This clonotype has a count of ten or more. The chain carries TRBV6-1 and TRBJ2-5; tentatively, D is TRBD1 (6 bases). Germline V gives CDR1 MNHNS, CDR2 SASEGT. CDR3 size: 16 residues. V dropped 0 bases and J dropped 3 bases, with 14 bases sitting between them. The CDR3 DNA sequence: TGTGCCAGCAGTGAAGCGGTGGGGTCAGGGGAAGAGACCCAGTACTTC. Translating it yields CASSEAVGSGEETQYF.

This clonotype was counted between two and nine times. The chain couples TRBV12-3 or TRBV12-4 to TRBJ1-1, with D hard to call. This CDR3 is 11 amino acids long. The V gene lost 6 bases and the J gene lost 5 bases, with 7 bases spanning the gap. In DNA form, the CDR3 reads TGTGCCAGCAGATTAAGGACTGAAGCTTTCTTT. This translates into CASRLRTEAFF.

With respect to this clonotype: A read error may be the cause here, since a much bigger clone is one base away. CDR3 region: CASSFAAGVNGKLFF. The DNA for the CDR3 is TGTGCCAGCAGTTTTGCCGCAGGGGTTAATGGAAAACTGTTTTTT. The chain combines TRBV12-3 or TRBV12-4 with TRBJ1-4; D might be TRBD1 (6 bases). This CDR3 is built from 15 residues.

V gene TRBV4-2 combines with J gene TRBJ1-5, with D unclear. CDR1 is LGHNA and CDR2 is YNFKEQ in the germline V gene. Trimming cost V 5 bases and J 5 bases, with 10 bases left between them. This CDR3 region has 13 residues. CDR3 nucleotide sequence: TGTGCCAGCAGCGGAGGTCCCGATCAGCCCCAGCATTTT. Translating it yields CASSGGPDQPQHF.

This clonotype was detected a few times. V is TRBV4-2 and J is TRBJ2-7; 8 positions match TRBD1. The CDR3 has 16 amino acids. After removal of 1 base from V and 3 bases from J, the junction contained 8 bases not matched to a gene. Germline V gives CDR1 LGHNA, CDR2 YNFKEQ. The CDR3 here is CASSQAGGQGFYEQYF. The DNA of the CDR3 is TGTGCCAGCAGCCAAGCAGGTGGACAGGGATTCTACGAGCAGTACTTC.

This clonotype is labeled as large. The V and J genes are TRBV5-4 and TRBJ2-7; TRBD2 aligns across 11 bases. Germline assignment: CDR1 SGHNT and CDR2 YYREEE (reference sequence). J lost 6 bases, V lost 0 bases, and 8 bases had no gene match. The CDR3 covers 16 residues. This CDR3 reads CASSLESIAGGREQYF. CDR3 coding DNA: TGTGCCAGCAGCTTGGAGTCGATAGCGGGAGGGCGCGAGCAGTACTTC.

This clonotype was seen a few times. The chain couples TRBV12-3 or TRBV12-4 to TRBJ2-1, with D possibly being TRBD2 (5 bases). This CDR3 comprises 15 residues. V lost 6 bases and J lost 4, with 16 bases in between. CDR3: CASSSRGRAYNEQFF. Written as DNA, the CDR3 is TGTGCCAGCAGCTCTCGGGGTCGGGCATACAATGAGCAGTTCTTC.

The rearrangement joins TRBV7-9 to TRBJ2-7; D possibly corresponds to TRBD1 (7 bases). Trimming took off 5 bases at V and 5 bases at J, with 16 bases between the two ends. CDR3 length: 14 amino acids. Germline assignment: CDR1 SEHNR and CDR2 FQNEAQ (reference sequence). The CDR3 DNA is TGTGCCAGCAGCCCGGGGGACAGACTGGACGAGCAGTACTTC. Translated: CASSPGDRLDEQYF.

This chain links TRBV7-6 with TRBJ2-3; D possibly matches TRBD1 or TRBD2 (7 bases each). Germline CDR1 reads SGHVS; CDR2 reads FNYEAQ. This CDR3 comprises 17 residues. Trimming pared 3 bases from V and 0 bases from J, leaving 16 bases between. The CDR3 coding sequence is TGTGCCAGCAGCTTCCCAGGGGGTAGCGGGAGCACAGATACGCAGTATTTT. It translates to CASSFPGGSGSTDTQYF. The full variable domain, rest sourced from reference TRBV7-6 and TRBJ2-3, is GAGVSQSPRYKVTKRGQDVALRCDPISGHVSLYWYRQALGQGPEFLTYFNYEAQQDKSGLPNDRFSAERPEGSISTLTIQRTEQRDSAMYRCASSFPGGSGSTDTQYFGPGTRLTVL.

This clonotype showed up many times. The genes are TRBV7-3 and TRBJ2-7; 9 positions match TRBD1. Unmatched junction bases numbered 12, after V lost 4 bases and J lost 5 bases. This CDR3 is built from 16 residues. Germline V gene data show CDR1 as SGHTA and CDR2 as FQGTGA. The CDR3: CASSSPRTGVNDEQYF. Here the CDR3 DNA reads TGTGCCAGCAGCTCCCCCCGGACAGGGGTAAACGACGAGCAGTACTTC.

This clonotype was detected many times. The V call is TRBV7-9, the J call TRBJ1-2; the match to TRBD1 covers 8 bases. With V trimmed by 1 base and J by 5 bases, 0 bases remained unmatched. This CDR3 has 13 residues. CDR1 is SEHNR, CDR2 FQNEAQ, per germline (reference sequence). In nucleotides, the CDR3 is TGTGCCAGCAGCTTAGGGACAGGGTATGGCTACACCTTC. Protein sequence: CASSLGTGYGYTF.

The chain has TRBV7-8 and TRBJ1-5; TRBD1 agrees at 9 bases. The trim removed 1 base at V and 4 bases at J, leaving 8 bases unmatched. Germline-derived CDR1 and CDR2 are SGHVS and FQNEAQ. CDR3 length: 17 amino acids. In DNA, the CDR3 is TGTGCCAGCAGCTTAGTGGACAGGGGTTTGAAAAATCAGCCCCAGCATTTT. Residues: CASSLVDRGLKNQPQHF.

Worth noting for this clonotype: As the CDR3 is not closed by the conserved phenylalanine or tryptophan, this likely results from a read error. The chain has TRBV28 and TRBJ2-1, with D tentatively TRBD2 (6 bases). Germline CDR1 is MDHEN and CDR2 is SYDVKM. The CDR3 consists of 15 residues. The V end was cut by 3 bases, the J end by 0 bases, with 9 bases between. CDR3: CASSFRRGSYNEQFL. The DNA for the CDR3 is TGTGCCAGCAGTTTTAGGCGGGGCTCCTACAATGAGCAGTTCCTC.

This clonotype was observed a few times. This sequence joins TRBV20-1 and TRBJ1-2, with unresolved D. With 0 bases removed from V and 6 bases from J, the gap between germline ends came to 14 bases. This CDR3 has 14 amino acids. In germline, CDR1 is DFQATT, CDR2 SNEGSKA (reference sequence). The CDR3 DNA sequence: TGCAGTGCTAGAGATGAGGGCTCCGGCGATGGCTACACCTTC. Residues: CSARDEGSGDGYTF.

V and J are TRBV2 and TRBJ2-7; no clear D. The germline gives CDR1 SNHLY, CDR2 FYNNEI. CDR3 length: 13 residues. V lost 3 bases and J 6 bases, leaving 12 bases between the germline ends. CDR3 in DNA: TGTGCCAGCAGTGACTACTCTTCGGGCGAGCAGTACTTC. Its protein is CASSDYSSGEQYF.

Remarks on this clonotype: It may be a read error: a sequence one base away is much more abundant. V gene TRBV5-1 combines with J gene TRBJ2-5; TRBD1 matches at 8 bases. The CDR3 runs to 14 residues. Germline V gives CDR1 SGHRS, CDR2 YFSETQ. This CDR3 reads CTSRQTGDQETQYF. The CDR3 bases are TGCACCAGCAGACAGACAGGGGACCAAGAGACCCAGTACTTC.

This clonotype was seen a handful of times. The rearrangement uses TRBV13 and TRBJ2-7, with D tentatively TRBD2 (6 bases). The CDR3 has 14 residues. The V gene lost 0 bases and the J gene lost 4 bases, with 10 bases spanning the gap. CDR1 PRHDT and CDR2 FYEKMQ come from the germline V gene (reference sequence). Here the CDR3 reads CASSLGGSRYEQYF. DNA for the CDR3: TGTGCCAGCAGCTTAGGCGGGAGCAGATACGAGCAGTACTTC. The full variable domain, in which reference TRBV13 and TRBJ2-7 provide the parts outside the CDR3, is AAGVIQSPRHLIKEKRETATLKCYPIPRHDTVYWYQQGPGQDPQFLISFYEKMQSDKGSIPDRFSAQQFSDYHSELNMSSLELGDSALYFCASSLGGSRYEQYFGPGTRLTVT.

About this clonotype itself: Given a much more abundant clone one base away, this may be a read error. This chain uses TRBV20-1 with TRBJ2-5; D is perhaps TRBD1 (6 bases). Between the trimmed V and J ends, which lost 5 bases and 1 base, there was a span of 11 bases. CDR3 length: 13 amino acids. Germline assignment: CDR1 DFQATT and CDR2 SNEGSKA (reference sequence). CDR3 nucleotide sequence: TGCAGTGCTGGGGGCTACAGCCAAGAGACCCAGTACTTC. Translated: CSAGGYSQETQYF.